This TCR beta chain was identified during a study of glioma-infiltrating T cells. TCR alpha and beta CDR3 regions were amplified from RNA using iRepertoire nested multiplex PCR. TCRdb passed the multiplex PCR reads through MiXCR, listing each CDR3 protein once. The sample lists around 90,000 distinct CDR3 sequences; around 40% were seen once. The CDR3 sequence is 12 residues long. V was trimmed by 3 bases and J by 5 bases, leaving 8 bases between them. Germline assignment: CDR1 SEHNR and CDR2 FQNEAQ (reference sequence). This clonotype appeared many times. The source of this sequence is a human donor with low-grade glioma or glioblastoma, undergoing nonglioma brain surgery, or in good health (not recorded which). The sample was glioma tissue, nonneoplastic brain tissue, or PBMCs (not recorded which). The chain recombines TRBV7-9 with TRBJ2-7, with D possibly being TRBD1 (6 bases). CDR3 in DNA: TGTGCCAGCAGCTTGGCAGGGGACGAGCAGTACTTC. Its translation: CASSLAGDEQYF.